Sequencing of this T cell receptor (beta chain) was carried out in a study of control samples from healthy donors and cancer patients. In its sample, this clone was seen once. One end of the junction fails to match germline, which may point to a read error. The CDR3 is 14 amino acids. Germline loops: CDR1 MNHNY, CDR2 SVGAGI (reference sequence). Profiled with immunoSEQ multiplex PCR; TCRdb holds only in-frame clones, not every one. This table holds some 160,000 clones, around 95% found once. The source material was blood. The TCR originated in a woman aged 35 to 49 in good health. The chain combines TRBV6-6 with TRBJ1-5; the D gene is possibly TRBD1 (6 bases). The CDR3 region is CPSRRPGEDQPQHF. CDR3 sequence (DNA): TGTCCCAGCCGTCGCCCAGGGGAGGATCAGCCCCAGCATTTT.